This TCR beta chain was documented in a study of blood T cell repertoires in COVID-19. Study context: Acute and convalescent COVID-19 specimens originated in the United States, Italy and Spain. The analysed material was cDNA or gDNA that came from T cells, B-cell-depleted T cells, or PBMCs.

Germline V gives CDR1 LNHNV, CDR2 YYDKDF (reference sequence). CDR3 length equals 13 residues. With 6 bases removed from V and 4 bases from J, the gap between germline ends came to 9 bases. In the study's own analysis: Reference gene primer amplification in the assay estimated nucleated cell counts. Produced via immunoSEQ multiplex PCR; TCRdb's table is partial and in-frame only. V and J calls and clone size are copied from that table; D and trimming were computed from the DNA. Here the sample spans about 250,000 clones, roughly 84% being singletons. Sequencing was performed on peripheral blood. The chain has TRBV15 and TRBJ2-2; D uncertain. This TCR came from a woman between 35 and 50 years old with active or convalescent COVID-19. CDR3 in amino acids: CATRRASTGELFF. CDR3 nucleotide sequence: TGTGCCACCAGGCGAGCGTCCACCGGGGAGCTGTTTTTT.